These 9 T cell receptor beta chains were all obtained from the same sample, sequenced in a study of T cells in tuberculosis (dated by TCRdb to the late 2010s). The library was built by means of the immunoSEQ multiplex PCR assay. In its TCRdb copy, this immuneACCESS table keeps in-frame sequences only and misses some clones. Where compared with another copy, unresolved V genes explain less than half of these, and the others have no known cause. The sample includes about 33,000 clones, with nearly 97% observed a single time. Clones ranked in the top ten supply 2% to 3% of the sample. Sequencing was performed on PBMCs. Every receptor here comes from a donor between 10 and 29 years old with latent tuberculosis or without tuberculosis infection.

J is TRBJ1-2 and V is TRBV6-6, with D perhaps TRBD1 (5 bases). The CDR3 has 14 residues. Trimming stripped 7 bases from V and 0 bases from J, with 12 bases between. Germline V gene data show CDR1 as MNHNY and CDR2 as SVGAGI (reference sequence). CDR3 region: CASTKRDSNYGYTF. The CDR3 DNA sequence: TGTGCCAGCACCAAGCGGGACTCTAACTATGGCTACACCTTC.

V usage is TRBV2 and J usage is TRBJ2-1; 9 bases line up with TRBD2. V was clipped by 6 bases and J by 8 bases; unmatched bases: 17. CDR3 length equals 17 residues. The germline V gene has CDR1 SNHLY and CDR2 FYNNEI. This CDR3 is CASRDGAAGGPADEQFF. In nucleotides, the CDR3 is TGTGCCAGCAGAGACGGCGCTGCGGGAGGGCCGGCGGATGAGCAGTTCTTC.

The chain has TRBV29-1 and TRBJ1-4, with 10 bases that match TRBD1. CDR1 is SQVTM and CDR2 is ANQGSEA in the germline V gene. Germline trimming cut 0 bases from V and 6 bases from J; bases unmatched to any gene: 1. The CDR3 is made up of 14 amino acids. CDR3 sequence: CSVEDGQGDEKLFF. The DNA of the CDR3 is TGCAGCGTTGAAGACGGACAGGGGGATGAAAAACTGTTTTTT.

This chain connects TRBV10-3 to TRBJ2-7, with 9 bases matching TRBD1. CDR1 is ENHRY, CDR2 SYGVKD, per germline. There are 15 residues in the CDR3. Trimming cost V 5 bases and J 0 bases; bases outside gene matches: 5. CDR3: CAISPGQGTSYEQYF. DNA of the CDR3: TGTGCCATCAGTCCCGGACAGGGGACCTCCTACGAGCAGTACTTC.

This chain connects TRBV25-1 to TRBJ1-2; D is unresolved. Deletions cut 5 bases from V and 6 bases from J, with 22 bases between. The CDR3 extends over 16 amino acids. Looked up from germline, CDR1 is MGHDK and CDR2 is SYGVNS. CDR3: CASSPTPGRGEHGYTF. CDR3 coding DNA: TGTGCCAGCAGTCCCACCCCCGGTCGAGGCGAACATGGCTACACCTTC.

The chain uses TRBV5-1 and TRBJ2-2, with D possibly TRBD2 on 6 matching bases. Trimming shortened V by 4 bases and J by 2 bases, and 21 bases separated the two germline ends. Germline V CDR1 and CDR2: SGHRS, YFSETQ. The CDR3 is 18 residues long. The DNA of the CDR3 is TGCGCCAGCAGCCCCATCGCATCAAGCGGGCCTAACACCGGGGAGCTGTTTTTT. Translating gives CASSPIASSGPNTGELFF. Drawing the rest from reference TRBV5-1 and TRBJ2-2, the complete variable domain is KAGVTQTPRYLIKTRGQQVTLSCSPISGHRSVSWYQQTPGQGLQFLFEYFSETQRNKGNFPGRFSGRQFSNSRSEMNVSTLELGDSALYLCASSPIASSGPNTGELFFGEGSRLTVL.

J is TRBJ1-1 and V is TRBV4-1; TRBD1 matches 7 bases. V shed 5 bases and J 3 bases; nucleotides not matched to a gene: 6. CDR1 and CDR2 from the germline V gene are MGHRA and YSYEKL. This CDR3 contains 14 residues. CDR3 nucleotides: TGCGCCAGCAGCATAGACAGGGACGACACTGAAGCTTTCTTT. As protein: CASSIDRDDTEAFF.

The chain couples TRBV18 to TRBJ2-4, with D tentatively TRBD1 (6 bases). The CDR3 is 16 residues long. Per the germline V gene, CDR1 is KGHSH and CDR2 is LQKENI. With 6 bases removed from V and 3 bases from J, the gap between germline ends came to 18 bases. The CDR3 region has the DNA TGTGCCAGCTCCCCTACCCACAGGGATATCAAAAACATTCAGTACTTC. It yields the protein CASSPTHRDIKNIQYF.

The rearrangement joins TRBV4-2 to TRBJ2-2; 13 nucleotides line up with TRBD2. This CDR3 spans 18 amino acids. In germline, CDR1 is LGHNA, CDR2 YNFKEQ. Germline trimming cut 4 bases from V and 0 bases from J; bases unmatched to any gene: 5. The DNA of the CDR3 is TGTGCCAGCAGCCGTGGACTAGCGGGGGACACGAACACCGGGGAGCTGTTTTTT. Encoded protein: CASSRGLAGDTNTGELFF.